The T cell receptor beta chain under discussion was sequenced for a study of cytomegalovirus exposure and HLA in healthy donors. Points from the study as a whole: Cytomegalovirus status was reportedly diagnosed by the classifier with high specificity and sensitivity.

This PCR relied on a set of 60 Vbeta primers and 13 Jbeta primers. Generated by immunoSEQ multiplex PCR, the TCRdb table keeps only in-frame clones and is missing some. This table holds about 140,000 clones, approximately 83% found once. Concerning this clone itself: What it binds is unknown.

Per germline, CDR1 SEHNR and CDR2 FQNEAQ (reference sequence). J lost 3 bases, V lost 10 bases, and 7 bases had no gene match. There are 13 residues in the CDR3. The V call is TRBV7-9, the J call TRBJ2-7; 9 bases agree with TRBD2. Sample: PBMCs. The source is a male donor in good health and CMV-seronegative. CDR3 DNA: TGTGCCACCGCGACTAGCGGTCGCTACGAGCAGTACTTC. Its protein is CATATSGRYEQYF.